This TCR beta chain was recovered during a study of blood T cell repertoires in COVID-19. Turning to the study itself: Some COVID-19 samples were acute and others convalescent; all came from the United States, Italy and Spain. Sample material is recorded as cDNA or gDNA derived from T cells, B-cell-depleted T cells, or PBMCs.

Study processing details: Estimation of nucleated cell counts relied on the amplification of reference gene primers. Produced via immunoSEQ multiplex PCR; TCRdb's table is partial and in-frame only. V and J calls and clone size come straight from that table; D and trimming were deduced from the DNA. The sample has some 160,000 clones; over 75% are singletons. The V gene lost 0 bases and the J gene lost 7 bases, with 9 bases spanning the gap. Germline-derived CDR1 and CDR2 are GTSNPN and SVGIG (reference sequence). This CDR3 comprises 12 residues. The chain links TRBV30 to TRBJ1-1; D unclear. The clonotype comes from a man between 65 and 80 years old with active or convalescent COVID-19. The specimen was peripheral blood. CDR3 DNA sequence: TGTGCCTGGAGTGTTGAAGGCGGTGAAGCTTTCTTT. This codes for CAWSVEGGEAFF. Full variable domain (missing parts from reference TRBV30 and TRBJ1-1): SQTIHQWPATLVQPVGSPLSLECTVEGTSNPNLYWYRQAAGRGLQLLFYSVGIGQISSEVPQNLSASRPQDRQFILSSKKLLLSDSGFYLCAWSVEGGEAFFGQGTRLTVV.